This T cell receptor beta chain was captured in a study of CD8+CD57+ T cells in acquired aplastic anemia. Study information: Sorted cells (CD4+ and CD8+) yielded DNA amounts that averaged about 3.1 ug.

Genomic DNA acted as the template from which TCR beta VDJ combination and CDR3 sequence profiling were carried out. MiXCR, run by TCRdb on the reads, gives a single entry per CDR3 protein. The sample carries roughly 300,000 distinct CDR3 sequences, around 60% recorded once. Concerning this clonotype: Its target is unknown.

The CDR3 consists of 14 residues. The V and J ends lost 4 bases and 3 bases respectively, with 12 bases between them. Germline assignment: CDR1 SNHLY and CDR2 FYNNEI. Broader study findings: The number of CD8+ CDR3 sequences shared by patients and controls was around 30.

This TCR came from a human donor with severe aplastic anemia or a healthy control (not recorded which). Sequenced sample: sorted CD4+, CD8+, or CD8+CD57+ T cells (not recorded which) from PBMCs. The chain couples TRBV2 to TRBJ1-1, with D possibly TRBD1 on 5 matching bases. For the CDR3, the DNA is TGTGCCAGCAGTGTGGGGGGAAGGGACACTGAAGCTTTCTTT. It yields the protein CASSVGGRDTEAFF.